This entry describes one T cell receptor beta chain. The source of the sample is a study of T cell responses to AZD1222 COVID-19 vaccine. Data came from immunoSEQ multiplex PCR; TCRdb stores just in-frame clones and leaves some out. The sample has roughly 70,000 clones, around four fifths seen once; the top ten hold about 6.5%. This CDR3 has 15 residues. CDR1 is SGHDN and CDR2 is FVKESK in the germline V gene. V lost 4 bases to trimming and J lost 1 base, with 12 bases between them. This chain links TRBV14 with TRBJ2-3, with no clear D. The starting material was peripheral blood, obtained 28 days after the second AZD1222 dose. This clonotype was sampled from an adult who received the AZD1222 COVID-19 vaccine. The CDR3 DNA reads TGTGCCAGCAGCCCCCTCCCCCGCGGCACAGATACGCAGTATTTT. It translates to CASSPLPRGTDTQYF.